This entry lists 13 T cell receptor beta chains sequenced from one sample in a study of cytomegalovirus exposure and HLA in healthy donors. With 60 Vbeta and 13 Jbeta primers, the PCR was carried out. Produced via immunoSEQ multiplex PCR; TCRdb's table is partial and in-frame only. The repertoire has around 150,000 clones, around 79% of them found once; the top ten carry 6.5% to 7%. What was sequenced was PBMCs. These receptors all come from a man aged 35 to 55 in good health and CMV-seropositive.

The J gene is TRBJ1-1, the V gene TRBV9; D call uncertain. V lost 2 bases and J lost 0, with 11 bases in between. Germline CDR1 reads SGDLS; CDR2 reads YYNGEE. This CDR3 is built from 15 residues. CDR3 loop: CASSVSLNMNTEAFF. CDR3 bases: TGTGCCAGCAGCGTTTCCCTGAACATGAACACTGAAGCTTTCTTT. Looking up the rest from reference TRBV9 and TRBJ1-1 gives the full variable domain: DSGVTQTPKHLITATGQRVTLRCSPRSGDLSVYWYQQSLDQGLQFLIQYYNGEERAKGNILERFSAQQFPDLHSELNLSSLELGDSALYFCASSVSLNMNTEAFFGQGTRLTVV.

V is TRBV27 and J is TRBJ2-7; 9 bases are a match to TRBD1. Germline values: CDR1 MNHEY, CDR2 SMNVEV (reference sequence). The CDR3 has 15 residues. After removal of 4 bases from V and 3 bases from J, the junction contained 7 bases not matched to a gene. CDR3 DNA: TGTGCCAGCAGTTCCCCCGGGACAGGGAACTACGAGCAGTACTTC. This gives the protein CASSSPGTGNYEQYF.

J is TRBJ1-4 and V is TRBV6-6, with TRBD1 matching 7 bases. V was clipped by 2 bases and J by 7 bases; unmatched bases: 4. The CDR3 spans 14 residues. Germline-derived CDR1 and CDR2 are MNHNY and SVGAGI (reference sequence). CDR3 nucleotide sequence: TGTGCCAGCAGTTACCGAGGGGGCTTTGAAAAACTGTTTTTT. This sequence encodes CASSYRGGFEKLFF.

This chain connects TRBV2 to TRBJ2-2, with D possibly TRBD2 on 5 matching bases. The germline CDR1 and CDR2 sequences are SNHLY and FYNNEI. The CDR3 runs to 12 residues. V shed 7 bases and J shed 6 bases, with 9 bases lying between them. The CDR3 DNA sequence: TGTGCCAGCAATGAGGGAGCCGGGGAGCTGTTTTTT. Amino acids: CASNEGAGELFF.

The chain uses TRBV5-1 and TRBJ2-1; 15 bases align to TRBD2. After removal of 3 bases from V and 7 bases from J, the junction contained 5 bases not matched to a gene. Germline CDR1 and CDR2: SGHRS and YFSETQ. This CDR3 region has 16 residues. The CDR3 loop is CASSSVGTSGRNEQFF. The CDR3 bases are TGCGCCAGCAGCTCGGTCGGGACTAGCGGGAGGAATGAGCAGTTCTTC.

The V gene is TRBV6-5, the J gene TRBJ2-1; 11 bases align to TRBD2. CDR1 and CDR2 from the germline V gene are MNHEY and SVGAGI. Unmatched junction bases numbered 9, after V lost 4 bases and J lost 7 bases. This CDR3 region has 16 residues. The CDR3 DNA is TGTGCCAGCAGTTCACTTAGCGGGAGGGCCGGGAATGAGCAGTTCTTC. This encodes CASSSLSGRAGNEQFF.

The chain employs TRBV5-1 and TRBJ2-7, with 7 bases matching TRBD2. This CDR3 has 15 amino acids. From germline, CDR1 is SGHRS and CDR2 YFSETQ. The V segment lost 4 bases and the J segment 2 bases; nucleotides outside the gene matches: 9. The CDR3 DNA sequence: TGCGCCAGCAGCCTCAAAAGCGGGGATACCTACGAGCAGTACTTC. Translation: CASSLKSGDTYEQYF.

V gene TRBV6-4 combines with J gene TRBJ1-6; D remains ambiguous. Germline values: CDR1 MRHNA, CDR2 SNTAGT. This CDR3 spans 14 amino acids. The V gene lost 4 bases and the J gene lost 3 bases, with 7 bases spanning the gap. The CDR3 sequence is CASSAGIYNSPLHF. Here the CDR3 DNA reads TGTGCCAGCAGTGCCGGGATCTATAATTCACCCCTCCACTTT.

The chain recombines TRBV2 with TRBJ2-2; D is perhaps TRBD1 (5 bases). CDR3 size: 15 residues. Germline-derived CDR1 and CDR2 are SNHLY and FYNNEI. Trimming stripped 6 bases from V and 2 bases from J, with 13 bases between. The CDR3 protein is CASRVRQINTGELFF. Here the CDR3 DNA reads TGTGCCAGCAGGGTACGACAGATTAACACCGGGGAGCTGTTTTTT. The full variable domain, with the rest looked up from reference TRBV2 and TRBJ2-2, is EPEVTQTPSHQVTQMGQEVILRCVPISNHLYFYWYRQILGQKVEFLVSFYNNEISEKSEIFDDQFSVERPDGSNFTLKIRSTKLEDSAMYFCASRVRQINTGELFFGEGSRLTVL.

This clone was observed a few times. The chain links TRBV28 to TRBJ1-6; TRBD1 matches at 7 bases. V was pared by 6 bases and J by 8 bases, with 16 bases of the junction left unmatched. Germline assignment: CDR1 MDHEN and CDR2 SYDVKM. This CDR3 contains 17 residues. The chain's CDR3 is CASRRGDSPGQYSPLHF. The CDR3 bases are TGTGCCAGCAGGCGTGGCGATTCACCGGGACAGTATTCACCCCTCCACTTT.

Comments on this clone: Other DNA sequences of this sample code for an identical CDR3. The chain employs TRBV7-9 and TRBJ2-1, with TRBD2 as a possible D gene (6 bases). CDR3 size: 15 residues. From germline, CDR1 is SEHNR and CDR2 FQNEAQ (reference sequence). V lost 5 bases, J lost 4 bases, and 15 bases lay in between. The CDR3 region is CASSGDSLGYNEQFF. The CDR3 DNA follows: TGTGCCAGCAGCGGGGACTCCCTGGGTTACAATGAGCAGTTCTTC.

This sequence joins TRBV2 and TRBJ2-7; 10 positions agree with TRBD1. Germline trimming cut 6 bases from V and 1 base from J; bases unmatched to any gene: 12. The length of the CDR3 is 17 residues. Germline V gene data show CDR1 as SNHLY and CDR2 as FYNNEI. The CDR3 sequence is CASRESDGTGVSYEQYF. The CDR3 region has the DNA TGTGCCAGCAGGGAATCAGATGGGACAGGGGTATCCTACGAGCAGTACTTC.

CDR3 sequence reads: CASSYGAGGTQYF. CDR3 DNA sequence: TGTGCCAGCAGTTACGGGGCGGGAGGCACGCAGTATTTT. The chain has TRBV6-5 and TRBJ2-3; 8 bases match TRBD2. The CDR3 runs to 13 residues. CDR1 is MNHEY, CDR2 SVGAGI, per germline. Unmatched junction bases numbered 4, after V lost 2 bases and J lost 9 bases.